This T cell receptor (beta chain) was captured by sequencing in a study of blood T cell repertoires in COVID-19. Across the study: Samples came from the United States, Italy and Spain, spanning acute and convalescent COVID-19. The analysed material was cDNA or gDNA that came from T cells, B-cell-depleted T cells, or PBMCs.

In the study's own analysis: The authors estimated nucleated cell counts from reference gene primer amplification. Generated by immunoSEQ multiplex PCR, the TCRdb table keeps only in-frame clones and is missing some. The V and J calls and clone size are taken from that table; D and trimming were inferred from the DNA. The sample consists of some 250,000 clones, 70% to 80% of them appearing once. Sequenced: peripheral blood. This receptor was taken from a woman of 80 years or more with acute or convalescent COVID-19.

The CDR3 bases are TGTGCCAGCAGGGGTACAGGGAGCAATCAGCCCCAGCATTTT. Residues: CASRGTGSNQPQHF. The rearrangement joins TRBV2 to TRBJ1-5; weak D call: TRBD1 (6 bases). Germline V gene data show CDR1 as SNHLY and CDR2 as FYNNEI. V gave up 6 bases and J gave up 1 base, with 10 bases separating them. The CDR3 covers 14 residues.